The TCR beta chain described here comes from a study of T cell responses to AZD1222 COVID-19 vaccine. Study-level background: Second-dose timings of about 4 or about 12 weeks were pooled.

Overall study findings and caveats: The reported proportion of spike-specific TCRs targeting unmutated variant regions was nearly half.

With V trimmed by 4 bases and J by 2 bases, 3 bases remained unmatched. CDR1 is SNHLY and CDR2 is FYNNEI in the germline V gene. This CDR3 is built from 16 residues. In regard to this clone: The target antigen is unknown.

Measured with immunoSEQ multiplex PCR; TCRdb has only the in-frame clones, and not every one. The sample contains around 180,000 clones, approximately 90% of which appear only once. The clonotype comes from an adult in good health. The chain couples TRBV2 to TRBJ2-1, with 12 bases lining up with TRBD2. The material sequenced was peripheral blood, taken on day 0 of AZD1222 vaccination. The CDR3: CASSVRTSGTYNEQFF. The CDR3 nucleotides read TGTGCCAGCAGTGTCCGGACTAGCGGGACCTACAATGAGCAGTTCTTC.